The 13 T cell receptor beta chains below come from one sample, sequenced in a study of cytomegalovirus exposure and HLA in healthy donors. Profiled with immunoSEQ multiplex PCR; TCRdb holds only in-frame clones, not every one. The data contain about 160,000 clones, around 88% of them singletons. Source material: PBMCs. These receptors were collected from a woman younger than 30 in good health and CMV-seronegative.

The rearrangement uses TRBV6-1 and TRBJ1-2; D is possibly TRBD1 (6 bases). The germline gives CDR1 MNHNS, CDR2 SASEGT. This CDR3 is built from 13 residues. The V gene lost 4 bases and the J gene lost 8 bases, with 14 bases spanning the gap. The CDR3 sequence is CASSANRVGGYTF. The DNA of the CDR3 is TGTGCCAGCAGTGCCAACAGGGTCGGGGGCTACACCTTC.

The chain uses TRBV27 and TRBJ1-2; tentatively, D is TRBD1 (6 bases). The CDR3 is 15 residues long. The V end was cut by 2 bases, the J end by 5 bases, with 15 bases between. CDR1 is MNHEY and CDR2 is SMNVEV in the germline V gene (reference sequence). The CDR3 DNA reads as TGTGCCAGCAGTTTAAGCCAGGGGTGGGGTTATGGCTACACCTTC. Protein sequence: CASSLSQGWGYGYTF.

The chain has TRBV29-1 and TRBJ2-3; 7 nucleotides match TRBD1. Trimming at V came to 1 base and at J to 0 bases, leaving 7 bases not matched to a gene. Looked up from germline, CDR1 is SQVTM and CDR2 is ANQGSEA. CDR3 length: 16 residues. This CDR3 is CSVEGGTAQSTDTQYF. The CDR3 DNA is TGCAGCGTTGAAGGGGGGACAGCACAAAGCACAGATACGCAGTATTTT.

Here the CDR3 DNA reads TGCGCCAGCAGCCAGGGGACCGGGACTAGCGGGATGAATGAGCAGTTCTTC. The encoded protein is CASSQGTGTSGMNEQFF. The V call is TRBV4-1, the J call TRBJ2-1, with TRBD2 matching over 13 bases. The CDR3 spans 17 residues. The germline gives CDR1 MGHRA, CDR2 YSYEKL. The V gene end was trimmed by 3 bases and the J gene end by 7 bases; junction bases not matched to a gene: 9.

The CDR3 DNA is TGTGCCAGCAGCTTTGTTGACAGGAGCTCCTACGAGCAGTACTTC. The encoded protein is CASSFVDRSSYEQYF. The gene calls are TRBV5-4 and TRBJ2-7; the D gene is possibly TRBD1 (6 bases). The CDR3 consists of 15 residues. Deletions cut 2 bases from V and 0 bases from J, with 12 bases between. Germline values: CDR1 SGHNT, CDR2 YYREEE (reference sequence).

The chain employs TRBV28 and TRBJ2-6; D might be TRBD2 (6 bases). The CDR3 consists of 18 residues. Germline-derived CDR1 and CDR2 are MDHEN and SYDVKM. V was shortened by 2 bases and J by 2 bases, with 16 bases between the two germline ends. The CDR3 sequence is CASSLAVWRGPGANVLTF. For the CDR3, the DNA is TGTGCCAGCAGTTTAGCCGTGTGGAGGGGCCCTGGGGCCAACGTCCTGACTTTC. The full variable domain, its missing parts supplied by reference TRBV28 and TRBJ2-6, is DVKVTQSSRYLVKRTGEKVFLECVQDMDHENMFWYRQDPGLGLRLIYFSYDVKMKEKGDIPEGYSVSREKKERFSLILESASTNQTSMYLCASSLAVWRGPGANVLTFGAGSRLTVL.

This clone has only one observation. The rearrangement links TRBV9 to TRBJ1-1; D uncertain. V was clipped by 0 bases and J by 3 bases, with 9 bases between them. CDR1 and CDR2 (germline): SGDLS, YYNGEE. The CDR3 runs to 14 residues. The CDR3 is CASSVGAGYTEAFF. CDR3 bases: TGTGCCAGCAGCGTAGGTGCAGGATACACTGAAGCTTTCTTT.

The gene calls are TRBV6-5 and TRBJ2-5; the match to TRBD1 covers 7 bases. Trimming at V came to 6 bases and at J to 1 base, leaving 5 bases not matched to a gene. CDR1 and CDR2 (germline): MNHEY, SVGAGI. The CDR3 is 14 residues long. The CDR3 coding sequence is TGTGCCAGCAGCTCGGGACAGACCCAAGAGACCCAGTACTTC. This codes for CASSSGQTQETQYF.

CDR3 DNA: TGTGCCAGCCTGTGGCGGGGGGACTTGAAGTGGGGCTACACCTTC. It is translated as CASLWRGDLKWGYTF. The V and J genes are TRBV6-1 and TRBJ1-2; D may be TRBD1 (5 bases). The CDR3 length is 15 residues. Germline CDR1 and CDR2: MNHNS and SASEGT. V was pared by 8 bases and J by 8 bases, with 24 bases between.

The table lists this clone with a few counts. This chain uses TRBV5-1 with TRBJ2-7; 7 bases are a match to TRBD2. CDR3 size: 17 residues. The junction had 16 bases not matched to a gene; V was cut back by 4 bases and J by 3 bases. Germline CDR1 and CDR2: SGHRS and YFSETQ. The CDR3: CASSRIPSSGAIYEQYF. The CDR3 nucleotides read TGCGCCAGCAGCCGGATTCCTTCTAGCGGCGCGATCTACGAGCAGTACTTC.

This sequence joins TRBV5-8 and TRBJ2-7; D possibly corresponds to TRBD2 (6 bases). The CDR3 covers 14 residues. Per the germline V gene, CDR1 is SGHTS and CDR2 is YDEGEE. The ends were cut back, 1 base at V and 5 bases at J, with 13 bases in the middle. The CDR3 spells CASSLRGGRDEQYF. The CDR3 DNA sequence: TGTGCCAGCAGCTTGAGGGGAGGTAGGGACGAGCAGTACTTC.

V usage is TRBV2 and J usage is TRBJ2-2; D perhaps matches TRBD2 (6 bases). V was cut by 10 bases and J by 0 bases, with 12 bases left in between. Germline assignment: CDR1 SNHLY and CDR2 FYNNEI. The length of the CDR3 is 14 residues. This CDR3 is CATKEGTNTGELFF. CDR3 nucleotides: TGTGCCACTAAGGAGGGGACGAACACCGGGGAGCTGTTTTTT. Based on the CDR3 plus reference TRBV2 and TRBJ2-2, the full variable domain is EPEVTQTPSHQVTQMGQEVILRCVPISNHLYFYWYRQILGQKVEFLVSFYNNEISEKSEIFDDQFSVERPDGSNFTLKIRSTKLEDSAMYFCATKEGTNTGELFFGEGSRLTVL.

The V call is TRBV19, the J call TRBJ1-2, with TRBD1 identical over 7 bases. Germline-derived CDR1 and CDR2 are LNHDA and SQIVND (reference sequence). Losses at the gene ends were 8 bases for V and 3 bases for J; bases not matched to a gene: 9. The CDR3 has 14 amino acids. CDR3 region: CASSLSRGDYGYTF. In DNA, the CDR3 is TGTGCCAGTTCCCTATCCAGGGGGGACTATGGCTACACCTTC.